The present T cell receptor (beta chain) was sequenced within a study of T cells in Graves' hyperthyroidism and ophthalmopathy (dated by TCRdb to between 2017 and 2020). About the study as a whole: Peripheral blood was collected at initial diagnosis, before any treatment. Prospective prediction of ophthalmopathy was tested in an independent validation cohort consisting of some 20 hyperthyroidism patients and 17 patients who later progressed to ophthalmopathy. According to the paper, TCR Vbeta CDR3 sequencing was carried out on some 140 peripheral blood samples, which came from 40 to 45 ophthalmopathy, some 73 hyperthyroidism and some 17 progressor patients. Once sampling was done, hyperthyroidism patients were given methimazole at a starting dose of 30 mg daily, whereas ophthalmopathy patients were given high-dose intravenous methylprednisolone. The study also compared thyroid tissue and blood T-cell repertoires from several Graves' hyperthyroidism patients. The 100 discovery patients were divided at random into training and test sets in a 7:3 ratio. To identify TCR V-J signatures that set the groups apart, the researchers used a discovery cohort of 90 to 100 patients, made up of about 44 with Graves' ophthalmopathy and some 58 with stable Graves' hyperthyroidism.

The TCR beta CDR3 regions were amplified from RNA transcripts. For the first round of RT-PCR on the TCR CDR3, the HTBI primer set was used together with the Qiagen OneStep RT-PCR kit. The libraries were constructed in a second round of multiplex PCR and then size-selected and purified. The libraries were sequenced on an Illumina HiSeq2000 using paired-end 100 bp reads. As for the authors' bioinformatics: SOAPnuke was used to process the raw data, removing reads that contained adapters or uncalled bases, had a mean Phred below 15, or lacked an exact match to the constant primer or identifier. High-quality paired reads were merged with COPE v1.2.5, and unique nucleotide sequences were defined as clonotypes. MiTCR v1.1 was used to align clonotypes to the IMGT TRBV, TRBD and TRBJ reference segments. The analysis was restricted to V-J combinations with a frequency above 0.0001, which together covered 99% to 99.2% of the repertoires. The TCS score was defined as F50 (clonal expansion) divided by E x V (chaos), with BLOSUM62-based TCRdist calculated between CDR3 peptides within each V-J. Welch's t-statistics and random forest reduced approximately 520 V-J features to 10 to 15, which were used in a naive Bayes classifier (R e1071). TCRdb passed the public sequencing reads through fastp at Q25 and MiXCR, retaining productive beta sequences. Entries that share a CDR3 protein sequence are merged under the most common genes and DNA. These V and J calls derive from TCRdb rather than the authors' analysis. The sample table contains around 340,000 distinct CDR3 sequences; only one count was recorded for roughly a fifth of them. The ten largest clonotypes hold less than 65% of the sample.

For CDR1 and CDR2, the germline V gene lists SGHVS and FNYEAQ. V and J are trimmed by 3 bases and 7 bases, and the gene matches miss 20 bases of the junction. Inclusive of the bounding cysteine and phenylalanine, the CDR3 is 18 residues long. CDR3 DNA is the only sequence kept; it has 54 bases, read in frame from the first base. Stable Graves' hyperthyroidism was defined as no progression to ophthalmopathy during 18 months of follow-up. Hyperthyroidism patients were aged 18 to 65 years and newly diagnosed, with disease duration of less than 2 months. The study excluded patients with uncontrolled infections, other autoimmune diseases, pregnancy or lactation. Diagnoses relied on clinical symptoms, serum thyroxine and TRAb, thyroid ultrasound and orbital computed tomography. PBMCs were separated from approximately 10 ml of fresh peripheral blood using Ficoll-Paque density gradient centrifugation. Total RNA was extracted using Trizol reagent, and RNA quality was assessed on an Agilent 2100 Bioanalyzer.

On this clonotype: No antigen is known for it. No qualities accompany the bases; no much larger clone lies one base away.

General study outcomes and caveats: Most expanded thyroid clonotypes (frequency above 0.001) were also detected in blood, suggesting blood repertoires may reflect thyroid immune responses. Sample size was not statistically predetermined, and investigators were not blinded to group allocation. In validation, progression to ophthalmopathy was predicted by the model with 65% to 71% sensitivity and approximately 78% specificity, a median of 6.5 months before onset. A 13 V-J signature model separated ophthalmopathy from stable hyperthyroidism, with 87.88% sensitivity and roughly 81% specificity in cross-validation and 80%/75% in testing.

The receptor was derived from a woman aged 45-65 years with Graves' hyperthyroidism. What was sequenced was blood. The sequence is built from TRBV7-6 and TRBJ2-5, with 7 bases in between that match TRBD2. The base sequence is TGTGCCAGCAGCTTTAGTACCGGGGTCCTCCGCGGGGGAGGGACCCAGTACTTC. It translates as CASSFSTGVLRGGGTQYF.